The clone carrying this TCR beta chain was found a few times. Each CDR3 protein gets one entry after TCRdb re-called the RT-PCR reads with MiXCR. Of more than 600,000 distinct CDR3 sequences listed, around 14% are singletons. The V end was cut by 0 bases, the J end by 5 bases, with 13 bases between. This CDR3 contains 15 residues. Germline V gene data show CDR1 as LGHNA and CDR2 as YNFKEQ. The source material was memory CD4+ T cells from blood. The chain is built from TRBV4-2 and TRBJ2-5; the D is unclear. The sequence derives from a female donor in good health, serving as a healthy control. The CDR3 sequence: CASSQEVVGDETQYF. The CDR3 nucleotides are TGTGCCAGCAGCCAAGAGGTGGTGGGCGATGAGACCCAGTACTTC.